The entry that follows covers one T cell receptor (beta chain) sequence. The antigen remains unidentified. There are 13 residues in the CDR3. Trimming took 4 bases from V and 5 from J, leaving 10 bases between them. These data come from a study of T cells after yellow fever vaccination. MiXCR, applied by TCRdb to the 5' RACE reads, yields one record per CDR3 protein. The table includes roughly 330,000 distinct CDR3 sequences, 3.5% to 4.5% detected once. Study observations and caveats: Only a minor proportion of clonotypes was detected across both CD4 and CD8 compartments. Detected again after the booster were most primary-vaccination clones, at 95% to 96% CD4 and 70% to 90% CD8.

The TCR originated in a man aged 18 to 35 who received the YFV17D yellow fever vaccine. The specimen was PBMCs, collected 5 days after the yellow fever booster vaccination. The chain carries TRBV12-3 or TRBV12-4 and TRBJ2-3; D may correspond to TRBD1 or TRBD2 (6 bases each). The CDR3 reads CASSSGARDTQYF. CDR3 sequence (DNA): TGTGCCAGCAGTTCGGGGGCAAGAGATACGCAGTATTTT.